The T cell receptor (beta chain) under discussion was sequenced for a study of blood T cells in healthy people across ages. Germline CDR1 and CDR2: SEHNR and FQNEAQ (reference sequence). The CDR3 is 16 residues long. The ends lost 5 bases at V and 6 bases at J; junction bases unmatched: 9. Sample-barcoded 5' priming and a J-beta primer mix drove a second PCR of roughly 6 to 12 cycles. TCRdb re-called the 5' RACE reads through MiXCR, storing one row per CDR3 protein. The data hold around 780,000 distinct CDR3 sequences, with under 30% observed a single time. A further study also used this sample, focusing on T cells of mothers and their children.

Material for sequencing was blood. This chain uses TRBV7-9 with TRBJ2-4; the match to TRBD2 covers 11 bases. The clonotype was recovered from a boy aged 5 to 17 in good health. CDR3 loop: CASSRGSGGAGNIQYF. CDR3 coding DNA: TGTGCCAGCAGCAGAGGTAGCGGGGGGGCCGGAAACATTCAGTACTTC.